This TCR beta chain was captured in a study of beta chain features in type 1 diabetes. General study results and limits: High-TCR-expressing cells could be over-represented by cDNA sequencing. When Type 1 diabetes patients were examined, their TCRB CDR3s proved moderately but significantly shorter in all four CD4+ subsets.

With regard to this clone: Its antigen is undetermined.

Every isolated RNA sample was fully reverse transcribed, so sequencing captured expressed TCRB transcripts. Profiling relied on immunoSEQ multiplex PCR, and the TCRdb table lists in-frame clones only, not all of them. The repertoire includes a few hundred thousand clones, about 11% of them detected once, and 0.015% sits in the top ten. The CDR3 is 12 residues long. V is TRBV12-2 and J is TRBJ2-1; TRBD2, as called in the table, went unchecked against the DNA. TRBV12-2 has pseudogene status. Specimen: naive CD4+ T cells from blood. This clonotype was obtained from a woman in her twenties or thirties in good health. The CDR3 spells CASRLARWEQFF. CDR3 coding DNA: TGTGCAAGTCGCTTAGCGCGGTGGGAGCAGTTCTTC.